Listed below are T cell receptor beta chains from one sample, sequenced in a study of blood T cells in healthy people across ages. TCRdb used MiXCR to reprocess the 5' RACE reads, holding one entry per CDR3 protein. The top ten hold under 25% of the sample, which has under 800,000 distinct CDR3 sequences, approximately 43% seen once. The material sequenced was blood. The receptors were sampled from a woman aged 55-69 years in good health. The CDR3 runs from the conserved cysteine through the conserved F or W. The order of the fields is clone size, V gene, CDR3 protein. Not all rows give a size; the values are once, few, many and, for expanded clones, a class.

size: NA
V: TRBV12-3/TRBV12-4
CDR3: CASSSGPPRAQYF

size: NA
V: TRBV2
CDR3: CATKGQSNQPQHF

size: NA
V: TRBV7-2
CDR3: CASSKGVEETQYF

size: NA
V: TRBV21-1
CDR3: CASSPGHHYNEQFF

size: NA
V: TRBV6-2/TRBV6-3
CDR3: CASSSALAGHYEQYF

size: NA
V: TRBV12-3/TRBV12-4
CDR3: CASSGTGTSYEQYF

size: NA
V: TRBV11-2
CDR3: CASSPARLAGYNEQYF

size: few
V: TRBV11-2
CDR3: CATRGVVAEAFF

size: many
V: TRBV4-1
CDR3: CASSPLRDGGAVYNEQFF

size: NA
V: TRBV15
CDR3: CATSRAPGNQPQHF

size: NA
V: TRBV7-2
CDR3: CASSFQGADTEAFF

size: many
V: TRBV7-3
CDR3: CASSLASSGGYNEQFF

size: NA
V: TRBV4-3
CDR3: CASSQDLAVSGELFF

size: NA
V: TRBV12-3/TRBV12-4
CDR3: CASSFTSGRGIQETQYF

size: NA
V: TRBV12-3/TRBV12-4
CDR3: CASSNAGNQPQHF

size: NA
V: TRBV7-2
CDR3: CASSLEGAANYGYTF

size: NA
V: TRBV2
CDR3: CASSVGTDNEQFF

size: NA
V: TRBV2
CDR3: CASSDDRVDNSGANVLTF

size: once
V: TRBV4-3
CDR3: CASSRVWGPLSTDTRYF

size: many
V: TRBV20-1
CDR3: CSARVGGKRYTF

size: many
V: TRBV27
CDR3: CASSSAGYEQYF

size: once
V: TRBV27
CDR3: CASSTHHELFSNTEAFF

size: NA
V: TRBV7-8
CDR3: CASSSPSGGEKLFF

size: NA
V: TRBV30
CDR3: CAWTLGGANQPQHF

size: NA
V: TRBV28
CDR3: CASSSGTGALYGYTF

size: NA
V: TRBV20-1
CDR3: CSAIQGRFPDTQYF

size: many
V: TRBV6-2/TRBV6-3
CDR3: CASSYTDNEQFF

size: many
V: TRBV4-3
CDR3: CASSQAPFSGSGTDTQYF

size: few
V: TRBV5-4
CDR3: CASSRRDSTYEQYF

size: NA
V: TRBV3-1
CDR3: CASSQGIGSYNEQFF

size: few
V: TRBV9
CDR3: CASSPPAETAEAFF

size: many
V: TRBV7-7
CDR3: CASSLGLNYNEQFF

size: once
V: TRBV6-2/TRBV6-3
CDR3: CASSYWGTAYEQYF

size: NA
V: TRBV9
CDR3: CASSALEGSYNEQFF

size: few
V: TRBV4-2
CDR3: CASSRRLAEPSSEQYF

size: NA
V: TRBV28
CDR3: CASSLMGTCSEQYF

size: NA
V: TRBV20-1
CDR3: CSASRAGGNTDTQYF